This T cell receptor beta chain stems from a study of T and B cells in COVID-19 patients. Study at large: Peripheral blood came from COVID-19 patients with active infection or after recovery. Recovered patients mostly had mild to moderate COVID-19 managed as outpatients. Comorbidities linked to unfavorable COVID-19 outcome were present in about 90% of the 20 active-infection patients.

Blood genomic DNA input for TRB amplification was 250-500 ng. Multiplex PCR with BIOMED2 TRB-A/B primer pools amplified TRB rearrangements. TCRdb reprocessed the multiplex PCR reads with MiXCR, giving one entry per CDR3 protein. The repertoire holds over 15,000 distinct CDR3 sequences, with 25% to 30% as singletons. This CDR3 contains 16 residues. CDR1 SEHNR and CDR2 FQNEAQ come from the germline V gene (reference sequence). After removal of 0 bases from V and 6 bases from J, the junction contained 7 bases not matched to a gene. The chain combines TRBV7-9 with TRBJ2-3; 9 bases map to TRBD1. The sequence derives from a human donor who had recovered from COVID-19. The source material was blood. Written as DNA, the CDR3 is TGTGCCAGCAGCTTAGCCGGGACAGGGAGACTCGATACGCAGTATTTT. It specifies CASSLAGTGRLDTQYF.